These 14 T cell receptor beta chains originate from one sample sequenced in a study of technical replicates of blood from several donors. TCRdb keeps only in-frame clones here, not all; method: immunoSEQ multiplex PCR. The repertoire holds 70,000 to 95,000 clones, with around 93% as singletons. The sample taken for sequencing was T cells isolated from PBMCs. These receptor sequences come from a human donor in good health.

CDR3 coding DNA: TGTGCCAGCAGCGTAGCGGTAGAAGACTATGGCTACACCTTC. Its translation is CASSVAVEDYGYTF. V is TRBV9 and J is TRBJ1-2; D is ambiguous. The CDR3 is 14 amino acids. Deletions cut 0 bases from V and 3 bases from J, with 9 bases between. Per germline, CDR1 SGDLS and CDR2 YYNGEE.

This clone was detected only a few times. CDR3 in DNA: TGTGCCAGCAGTGAGACAGAGAACACTGAAGCTTTCTTT. It is translated as CASSETENTEAFF. This chain connects TRBV6-4 to TRBJ1-1; TRBD1 is a possible D gene (5 bases). The CDR3 consists of 13 residues. The germline CDR1 and CDR2 sequences are MRHNA and SNTAGT. The V and J ends lost 3 bases and 1 base respectively, with 6 bases between them.

This clone has only a few counts. J is TRBJ2-1 and V is TRBV11-3; a weak D match, TRBD1 (6 bases). V lost 6 bases and J lost 3, with 15 bases in between. Germline CDR1 SGHNT, CDR2 YENEEA. The CDR3 contains 15 residues. Here the CDR3 DNA reads TGTGCCAGCAGTCAACAGGGTTCCGGCTACAATGAGCAGTTCTTC. It codes for CASSQQGSGYNEQFF.

The rearrangement links TRBV6-5 to TRBJ1-2, with D possibly being TRBD1 (6 bases). This CDR3 is built from 16 residues. Trimming removed 0 bases at V and 4 bases at J, with 15 bases between. Germline CDR1 and CDR2: MNHEY and SVGAGI. DNA of the CDR3: TGTGCCAGCAGTTACTCGGGCTTGAGAGGGGGCTATGGCTACACCTTC. This gives the protein CASSYSGLRGGYGYTF.

This rearrangement joins TRBV21-1 to TRBJ1-1; TRBD1, the table's D call, was not compared with the DNA. TRBV21-1 is a pseudogene locus. The CDR3 has 15 residues. CDR3 in amino acids: CASSKGGQKNTEAFF. CDR3 nucleotide sequence: TGTGCCAGCAGCAAAGGGGGACAGAAGAACACTGAAGCTTTCTTT.

This sequence joins TRBV21-1 and TRBJ2-2; the D call in the table, TRBD1, was not verified against the DNA. TRBV21-1 is a known pseudogene. The CDR3 extends over 15 amino acids. The CDR3 nucleotides read TGTGCCAGCAGCAAAGGGGGGCGGGTGGCCGGGGAGCTGTTTTTT. Translating gives CASSKGGRVAGELFF.

This rearrangement joins TRBV14 to TRBJ2-3; D unclear. Per the germline V gene, CDR1 is SGHDN and CDR2 is FVKESK. This CDR3 has 15 residues. Trimming pared 1 base from V and 7 bases from J, leaving 15 bases between. The CDR3 region is CASSQGGLRRNTQYF. The CDR3 bases are TGTGCCAGCAGCCAAGGCGGCCTCCGGCGGAATACGCAGTATTTT.

The CDR3 loop is CVRSLVLFLAGYNEQFF. The CDR3 DNA follows: TGTGTCAGAAGCTTAGTTCTTTTTCTAGCGGGGTATAATGAGCAGTTCTTC. V usage is TRBV7-5 and J usage is TRBJ2-1; the table's TRBD2 call for D was not verified on the DNA. TRBV7-5 is described as a pseudogene. The CDR3 consists of 17 residues.

The chain couples TRBV28 to TRBJ2-1; TRBD1 might be the D (6 bases). CDR1 and CDR2 from the germline V gene are MDHEN and SYDVKM. V gave up 3 bases and J gave up 7 bases, with 13 bases separating them. The CDR3 is 14 residues long. The CDR3 loop reads CASSFYRVPNEQFF. CDR3 DNA sequence: TGTGCCAGCAGTTTTTACAGGGTGCCGAATGAGCAGTTCTTC.

The chain is built from TRBV9 and TRBJ2-2, with 8 bases lining up with TRBD2. The germline gives CDR1 SGDLS, CDR2 YYNGEE. Unmatched junction bases numbered 3, after V lost 4 bases and J lost 4 bases. The CDR3 loop spans 14 amino acids. The CDR3 sequence: CASSPGGRTGELFF. CDR3 sequence (DNA): TGTGCCAGCAGCCCGGGGGGGCGCACCGGGGAGCTGTTTTTT.

The chain uses TRBV27 and TRBJ1-2; D is unresolved. CDR1 is MNHEY and CDR2 is SMNVEV in the germline V gene (reference sequence). This CDR3 is built from 13 residues. Trimming removed 2 bases at V and 1 base at J, with 5 bases between. CDR3 in amino acids: CASSLVGNYGYTF. In DNA form, the CDR3 reads TGTGCCAGCAGTTTAGTCGGTAACTATGGCTACACCTTC.

For this clone: Other nucleotide sequences from this sample produce the same CDR3. The chain carries TRBV5-1 and TRBJ1-2, with D maybe TRBD1 (6 bases). This CDR3 contains 13 residues. Between the trimmed V and J ends, which lost 2 bases and 4 bases, there was a span of 9 bases. Germline-derived CDR1 and CDR2 are SGHRS and YFSETQ. The CDR3 nucleotides are TGCGCCAGCAGCTTAGGACAGAGCTATGGCTACACCTTC. Encoded protein: CASSLGQSYGYTF.

CDR3 protein: CASSSTRVPNEKLFF. DNA of the CDR3: TGCGCCAGCAGCTCTACCAGGGTGCCTAATGAAAAACTGTTTTTT. The chain has TRBV5-1 and TRBJ1-4; D is possibly TRBD1 (5 bases). Germline V CDR1 and CDR2: SGHRS, YFSETQ. Trimming left V 3 bases short and J 3 bases short, with 12 bases between. CDR3 length: 15 amino acids.

V usage is TRBV19 and J usage is TRBJ1-4; the D is unclear. The germline V gene encodes CDR1 LNHDA and CDR2 SQIVND (reference sequence). This CDR3 has 14 residues. V lost 9 bases, J lost 3 bases, and 14 bases lay in between. DNA for the CDR3: TGTGCCAGCAGGACGTGGGAGCCTAATGAAAAACTGTTTTTT. Amino acids: CASRTWEPNEKLFF.